This record looks at one T cell receptor beta chain sequence and its context. This sample is part of a study of OX40 agonist ivuxolimab in advanced cancers. On the study more broadly: Every patient in dose escalation had hepatocellular carcinoma, melanoma, renal cell or head and neck cancer.

The CDR3 contains 13 residues. Germline CDR1 reads SGHNT; CDR2 reads YYREEE (reference sequence). Trimming took 4 bases from V and 8 from J; bases not matched to a gene: 6. Sampled blood was obtained at baseline, cycle 4 day 1, and cycle 7 day 1. Sequencing used immunoSEQ multiplex PCR; TCRdb keeps in-frame clones, though not all of them. The sample lists about 150,000 clones; 90% to 95% were seen once. This material consisted of CD4+ or CD8+ T cells sorted from blood, taken in a trial of the OX40 agonist ivuxolimab. This sequence was found in an adult with an advanced solid tumor such as melanoma, head and neck, liver or kidney cancer. This rearrangement joins TRBV5-4 to TRBJ2-1; TRBD1 aligns across 7 bases. Here the CDR3 reads CASSPGTVDEQFF. The CDR3 coding sequence is TGTGCCAGCAGCCCTGGGACAGTGGATGAGCAGTTCTTC.